Following are 7 T cell receptor beta chains from one sample sequenced in a study of shared clonotypes between healthy human individuals. Data came from immunoSEQ multiplex PCR; TCRdb stores just in-frame clones and leaves some out. Found here are some 680,000 clones, more than 70% of them singletons; the top ten hold 1.5% to 2%. The material sequenced was memory CD4+ T cells sorted from blood. Subset denoted: CD45RA-negative fraction. These receptors were collected from a woman in her thirties in good health.

This clone came up a few times. The chain recombines TRBV19 with TRBJ1-5; 7 bases align to TRBD1. The CDR3 is 15 amino acids. The trim removed 4 bases at V and 0 bases at J, leaving 3 bases unmatched. The germline CDR1 and CDR2 sequences are LNHDA and SQIVND (reference sequence). The CDR3 bases are TGTGCCAGTAGTAGACAGGGATTTAGCAATCAGCCCCAGCATTTT. Translation gives CASSRQGFSNQPQHF.

A word on this clone: Other nucleotide sequences from this sample produce the same CDR3. The V gene is TRBV27, the J gene TRBJ2-6; D remains unclear. Trimming took 2 bases from V and 4 from J, leaving 9 bases between them. Germline V CDR1 and CDR2: MNHEY, SMNVEV (reference sequence). This CDR3 contains 15 residues. CDR3 bases: TGTGCCAGCAGTTTAGGCGGCTCCGGGGCCAACGTCCTGACTTTC. Protein: CASSLGGSGANVLTF.

The J gene is TRBJ2-7, the V gene TRBV10-2, with 8 bases that match TRBD1. Germline CDR1 reads WSHSY; CDR2 reads SAAADI. The CDR3 is made up of 17 amino acids. Trimming cost V 3 bases and J 0 bases; bases outside gene matches: 10. The CDR3 is CASSEGQGTPSSYEQYF. DNA for the CDR3: TGCGCCAGCAGTGAAGGACAGGGAACCCCGAGCTCCTACGAGCAGTACTTC.

This clone has ten or more counts. This sequence joins TRBV5-4 and TRBJ2-2, with D tentatively TRBD1 or TRBD2 (5 bases each). Germline CDR1 and CDR2: SGHNT and YYREEE (reference sequence). The V gene lost 0 bases and the J gene lost 5 bases, with 14 bases spanning the gap. The CDR3 has 16 residues. CDR3: CASSLGDGVRTGELFF. The CDR3 DNA is TGTGCCAGCAGCTTGGGGGACGGTGTTCGAACCGGGGAGCTGTTTTTT.

This chain connects TRBV5-1 to TRBJ2-5; no firm D call. The CDR3 covers 15 residues. The germline CDR1 and CDR2 sequences are SGHRS and YFSETQ. Trimming removed 4 bases from V and 0 bases from J, with 13 bases in between. DNA of the CDR3: TGCGCCAGCAGCGCTCAAACGTGGTACCAAGAGACCCAGTACTTC. It specifies CASSAQTWYQETQYF.

This clone appeared many times. The gene calls are TRBV4-2 and TRBJ2-3, with D unresolved. The germline gives CDR1 LGHNA, CDR2 YNFKEQ. CDR3 size: 16 residues. The V end lost 0 bases, the J end lost 1 base, and 11 bases lay between the germline ends. The CDR3 sequence: CASSQDLTPGTDTQYF. As DNA, the CDR3 is TGTGCCAGCAGCCAAGATCTAACCCCAGGCACAGATACGCAGTATTTT.

This chain connects TRBV19 to TRBJ1-4; the D gene is possibly TRBD1 (6 bases). The CDR3 contains 17 residues. The germline V gene encodes CDR1 LNHDA and CDR2 SQIVND (reference sequence). The V and J ends lost 3 bases and 0 bases respectively, with 14 bases between them. DNA of the CDR3: TGTGCCAGTAGTATCACAGGGTTTAAAGCAACTAATGAAAAACTGTTTTTT. It encodes CASSITGFKATNEKLFF.